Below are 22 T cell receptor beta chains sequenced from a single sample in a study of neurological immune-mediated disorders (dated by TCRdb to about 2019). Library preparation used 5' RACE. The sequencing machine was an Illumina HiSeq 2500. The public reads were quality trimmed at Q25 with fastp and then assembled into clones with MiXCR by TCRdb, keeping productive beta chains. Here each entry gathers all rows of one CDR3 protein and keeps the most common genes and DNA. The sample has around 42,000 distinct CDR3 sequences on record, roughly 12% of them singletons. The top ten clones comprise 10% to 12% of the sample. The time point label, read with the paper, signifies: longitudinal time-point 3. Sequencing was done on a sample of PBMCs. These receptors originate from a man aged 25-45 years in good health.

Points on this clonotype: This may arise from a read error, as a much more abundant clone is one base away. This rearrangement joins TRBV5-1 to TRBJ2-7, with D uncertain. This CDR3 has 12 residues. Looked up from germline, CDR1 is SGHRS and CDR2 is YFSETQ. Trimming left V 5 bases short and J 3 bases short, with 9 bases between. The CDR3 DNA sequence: TGCGCCAGCAGATCGGACGGCTACGAGCAGTACTTC. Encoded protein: CASRSDGYEQYF.

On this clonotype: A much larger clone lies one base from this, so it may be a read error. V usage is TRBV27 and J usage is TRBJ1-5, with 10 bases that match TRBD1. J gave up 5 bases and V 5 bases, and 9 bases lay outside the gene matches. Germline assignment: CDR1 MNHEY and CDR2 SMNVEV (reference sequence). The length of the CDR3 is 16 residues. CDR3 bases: TGTGCCAGCAGTCGCTCATGGGGACAGGGGTATCAGCCCCAGCATTTT. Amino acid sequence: CASSRSWGQGYQPQHF.

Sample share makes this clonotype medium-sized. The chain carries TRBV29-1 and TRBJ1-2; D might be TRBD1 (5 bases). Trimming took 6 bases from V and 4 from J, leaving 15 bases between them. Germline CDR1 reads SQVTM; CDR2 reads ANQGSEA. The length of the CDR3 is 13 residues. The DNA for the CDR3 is TGCAGCGTAGAACGTCAGGGAGGCTATGGCTACACCTTC. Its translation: CSVERQGGYGYTF.

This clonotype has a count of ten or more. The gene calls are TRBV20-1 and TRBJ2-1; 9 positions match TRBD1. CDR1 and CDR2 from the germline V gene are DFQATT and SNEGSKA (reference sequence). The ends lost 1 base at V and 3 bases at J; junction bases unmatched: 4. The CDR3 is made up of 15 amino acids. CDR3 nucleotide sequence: TGCAGTGCTAGAGTCCCGGGACAGGGCTACAATGAGCAGTTCTTC. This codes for CSARVPGQGYNEQFF.

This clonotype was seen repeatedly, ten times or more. This chain's CDR3 is CASSLQGVGNEQFF. The CDR3 region has the DNA TGTGCCAGCAGCTTACAAGGAGTTGGCAATGAGCAGTTCTTC. J is TRBJ2-1 and V is TRBV7-2; no firm D call. The germline V gene encodes CDR1 SGHTA and CDR2 FQGNSA. The V end lost 2 bases, the J end lost 6 bases, and 11 bases lay between the germline ends. This CDR3 is 14 amino acids long.

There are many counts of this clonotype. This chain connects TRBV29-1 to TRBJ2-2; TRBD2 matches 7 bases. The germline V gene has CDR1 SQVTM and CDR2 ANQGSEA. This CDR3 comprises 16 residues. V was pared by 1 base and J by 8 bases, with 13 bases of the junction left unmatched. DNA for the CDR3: TGCAGCGTTGAAGTACGGGGAGGGGCAGCAGGTGGGGAGCTGTTTTTT. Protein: CSVEVRGGAAGGELFF.

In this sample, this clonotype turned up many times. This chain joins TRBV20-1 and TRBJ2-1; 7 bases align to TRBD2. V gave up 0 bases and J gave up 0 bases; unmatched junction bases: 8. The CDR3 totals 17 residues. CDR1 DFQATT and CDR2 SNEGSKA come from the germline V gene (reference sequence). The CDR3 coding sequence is TGCAGTGCTAGAGATTTCAGCGGGACCCTCTCCTACAATGAGCAGTTCTTC. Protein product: CSARDFSGTLSYNEQFF.

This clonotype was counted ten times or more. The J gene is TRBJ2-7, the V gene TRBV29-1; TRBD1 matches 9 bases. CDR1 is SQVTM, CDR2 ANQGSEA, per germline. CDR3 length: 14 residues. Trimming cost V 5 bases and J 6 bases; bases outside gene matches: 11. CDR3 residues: CSVPSGTGLREQYF. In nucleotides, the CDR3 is TGCAGCGTTCCCTCCGGGACAGGGCTACGCGAGCAGTACTTC.

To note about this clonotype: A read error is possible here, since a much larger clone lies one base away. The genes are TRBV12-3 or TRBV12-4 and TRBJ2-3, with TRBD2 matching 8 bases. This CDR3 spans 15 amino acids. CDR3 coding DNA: TGTGCCAACAGTTTACAACTAGCGGACACAGATACGCAGTATTTT. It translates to CANSLQLADTDTQYF.

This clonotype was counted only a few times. DNA of the CDR3: TGTGCCAGCAGCCCCTACCTTAGCGGGAGCGGACGCAATGAGCAGTTCTTC. It translates to CASSPYLSGSGRNEQFF. The rearrangement uses TRBV3-1 and TRBJ2-1; 9 bases map to TRBD2. With V trimmed by 4 bases and J by 6 bases, 13 bases remained unmatched. The CDR3 has 17 residues. CDR1 LGHDT and CDR2 YNNKEL come from the germline V gene (reference sequence).

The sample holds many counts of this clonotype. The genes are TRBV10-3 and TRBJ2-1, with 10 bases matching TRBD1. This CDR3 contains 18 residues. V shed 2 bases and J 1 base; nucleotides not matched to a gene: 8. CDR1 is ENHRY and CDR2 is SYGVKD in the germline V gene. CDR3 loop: CAISEIPGTGVSYNEQFF. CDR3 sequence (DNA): TGTGCCATCAGTGAGATTCCCGGGACAGGGGTGTCCTACAATGAGCAGTTCTTC.

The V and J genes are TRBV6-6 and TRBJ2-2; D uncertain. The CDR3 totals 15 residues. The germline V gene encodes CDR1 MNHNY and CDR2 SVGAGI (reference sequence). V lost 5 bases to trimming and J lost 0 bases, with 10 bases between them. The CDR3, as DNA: TGTGCCAGCAGTCGTTATAGTCCGAACACCGGGGAGCTGTTTTTT. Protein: CASSRYSPNTGELFF.

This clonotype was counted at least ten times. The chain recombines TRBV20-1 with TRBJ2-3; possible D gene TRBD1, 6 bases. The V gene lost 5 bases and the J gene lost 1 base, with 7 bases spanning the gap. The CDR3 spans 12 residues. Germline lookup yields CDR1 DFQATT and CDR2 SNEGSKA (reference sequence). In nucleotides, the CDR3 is TGCAGTGCTCGACAGGGCACAGATACGCAGTATTTT. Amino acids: CSARQGTDTQYF.

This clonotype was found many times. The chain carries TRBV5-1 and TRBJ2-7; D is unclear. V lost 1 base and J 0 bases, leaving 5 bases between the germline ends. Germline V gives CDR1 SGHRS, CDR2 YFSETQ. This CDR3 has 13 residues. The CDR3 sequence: CASSLHNSYEQYF. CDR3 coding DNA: TGCGCCAGCAGCTTGCATAACTCCTACGAGCAGTACTTC.

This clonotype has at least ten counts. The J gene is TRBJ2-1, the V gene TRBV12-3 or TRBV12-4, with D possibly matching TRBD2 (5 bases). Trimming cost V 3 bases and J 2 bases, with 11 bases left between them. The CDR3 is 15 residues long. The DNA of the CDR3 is TGTGCCAGCAGTTTCCGGGGTACTCCCTACAATGAGCAGTTCTTC. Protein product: CASSFRGTPYNEQFF.

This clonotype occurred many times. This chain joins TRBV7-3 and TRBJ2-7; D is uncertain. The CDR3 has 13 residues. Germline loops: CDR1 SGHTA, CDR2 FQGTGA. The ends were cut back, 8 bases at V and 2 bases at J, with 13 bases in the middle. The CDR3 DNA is TGTGCCAGCTCTGAGAGTCCCGCCTACGAGCAGTACTTC. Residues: CASSESPAYEQYF.

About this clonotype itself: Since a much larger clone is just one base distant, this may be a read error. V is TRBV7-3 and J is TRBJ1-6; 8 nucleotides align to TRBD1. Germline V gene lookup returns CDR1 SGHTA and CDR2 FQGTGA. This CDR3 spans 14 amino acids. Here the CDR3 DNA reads TGTGCCAGCAGCAGGACAGGGATTAATTCACCCCGCCACTTT. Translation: CASSRTGINSPRHF.

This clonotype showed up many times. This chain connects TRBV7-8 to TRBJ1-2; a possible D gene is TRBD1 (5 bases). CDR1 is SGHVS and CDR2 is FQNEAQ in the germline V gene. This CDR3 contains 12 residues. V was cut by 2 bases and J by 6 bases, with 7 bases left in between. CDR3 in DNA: TGTGCCAGCAGCTTAATAGGGGATGGCTACACCTTC. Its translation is CASSLIGDGYTF.

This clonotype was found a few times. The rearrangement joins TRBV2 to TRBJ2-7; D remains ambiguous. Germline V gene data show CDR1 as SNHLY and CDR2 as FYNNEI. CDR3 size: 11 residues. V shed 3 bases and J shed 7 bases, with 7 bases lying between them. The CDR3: CASSDGVEQYF. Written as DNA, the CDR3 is TGTGCCAGCAGTGATGGGGTAGAGCAGTACTTC. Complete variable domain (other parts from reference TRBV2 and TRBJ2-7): EPEVTQTPSHQVTQMGQEVILRCVPISNHLYFYWYRQILGQKVEFLVSFYNNEISEKSEIFDDQFSVERPDGSNFTLKIRSTKLEDSAMYFCASSDGVEQYFGPGTRLTVT.

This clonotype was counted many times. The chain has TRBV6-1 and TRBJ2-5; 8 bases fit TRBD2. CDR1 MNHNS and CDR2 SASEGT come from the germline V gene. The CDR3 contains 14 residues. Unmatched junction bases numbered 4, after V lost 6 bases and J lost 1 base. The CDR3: CASRLTSGQETQYF. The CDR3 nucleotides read TGTGCCAGCAGGCTCACTAGCGGCCAAGAGACCCAGTACTTC.

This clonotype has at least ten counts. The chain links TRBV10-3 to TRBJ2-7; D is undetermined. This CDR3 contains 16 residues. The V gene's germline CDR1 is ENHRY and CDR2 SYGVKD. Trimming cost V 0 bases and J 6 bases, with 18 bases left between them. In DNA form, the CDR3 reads TGTGCCATCAGTGAGTCATTGGTTGGAAGGAGTTTCGAGCAGTACTTC. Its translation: CAISESLVGRSFEQYF.

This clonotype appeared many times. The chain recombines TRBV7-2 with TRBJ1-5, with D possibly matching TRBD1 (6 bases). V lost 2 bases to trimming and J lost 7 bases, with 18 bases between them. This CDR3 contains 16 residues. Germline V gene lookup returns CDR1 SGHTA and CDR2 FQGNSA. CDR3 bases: TGTGCCAGCAGCTTATGGGGGGCGGGCTCAAGACAGCCCCAGCATTTT. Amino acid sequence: CASSLWGAGSRQPQHF.